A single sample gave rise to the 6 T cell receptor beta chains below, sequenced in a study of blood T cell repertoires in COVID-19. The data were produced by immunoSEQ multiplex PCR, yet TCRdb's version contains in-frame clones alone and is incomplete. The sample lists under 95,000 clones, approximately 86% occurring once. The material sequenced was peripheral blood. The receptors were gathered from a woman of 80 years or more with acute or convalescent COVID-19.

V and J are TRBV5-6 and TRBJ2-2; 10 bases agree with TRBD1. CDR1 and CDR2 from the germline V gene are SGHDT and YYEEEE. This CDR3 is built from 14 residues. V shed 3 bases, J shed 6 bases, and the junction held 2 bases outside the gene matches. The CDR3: CASSSDRGAGELFF. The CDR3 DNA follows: TGTGCCAGCAGCTCGGACAGGGGGGCCGGGGAGCTGTTTTTT.

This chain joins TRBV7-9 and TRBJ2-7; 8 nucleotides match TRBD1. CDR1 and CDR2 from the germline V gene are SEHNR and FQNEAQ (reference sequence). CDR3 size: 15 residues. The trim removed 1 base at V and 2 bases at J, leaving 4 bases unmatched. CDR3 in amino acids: CASSLGTGKTYEQYF. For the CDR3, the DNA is TGTGCCAGCAGCTTAGGGACAGGGAAAACCTACGAGCAGTACTTC.

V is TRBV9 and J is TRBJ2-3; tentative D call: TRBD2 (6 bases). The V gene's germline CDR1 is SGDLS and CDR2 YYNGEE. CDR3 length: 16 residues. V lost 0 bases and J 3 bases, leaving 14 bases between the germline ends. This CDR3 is CASSVGGTGGTDTQYF. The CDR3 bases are TGTGCCAGCAGCGTAGGGGGGACCGGGGGAACAGATACGCAGTATTTT.

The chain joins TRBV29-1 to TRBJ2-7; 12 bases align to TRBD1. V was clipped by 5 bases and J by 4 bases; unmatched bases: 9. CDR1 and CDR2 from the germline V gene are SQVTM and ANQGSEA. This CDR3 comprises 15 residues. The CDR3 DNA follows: TGCAGCGTTTATACCGGGACAGGGGGCCTATACGAGCAGTACTTC. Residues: CSVYTGTGGLYEQYF.

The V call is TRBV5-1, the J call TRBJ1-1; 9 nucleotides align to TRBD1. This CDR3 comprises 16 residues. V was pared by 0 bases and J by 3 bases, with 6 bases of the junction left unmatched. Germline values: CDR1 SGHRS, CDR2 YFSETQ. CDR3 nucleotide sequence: TGCGCCAGCAGCTTGGAACAGGGGGCCATCCACACTGAAGCTTTCTTT. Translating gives CASSLEQGAIHTEAFF.

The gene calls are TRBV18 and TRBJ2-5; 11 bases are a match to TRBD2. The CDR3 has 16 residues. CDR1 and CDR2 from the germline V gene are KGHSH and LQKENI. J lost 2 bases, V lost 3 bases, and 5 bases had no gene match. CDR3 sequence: CASSPGLAGGQETQYF. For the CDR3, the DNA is TGTGCCAGCTCACCTGGACTAGCGGGTGGACAAGAGACCCAGTACTTC.